Detailed here is one T cell receptor (beta chain). This sample is drawn from a study of blood T cell repertoires in COVID-19. Whole-study context: The United States, Italy and Spain provided the acute and convalescent COVID-19 samples.

In the original processing: The authors estimated nucleated cell counts from reference gene primer amplification. Method: immunoSEQ multiplex PCR; TCRdb's copy keeps in-frame clones and lacks some. V, J and clone size reflect that table, while D and trimming were determined from the DNA. The top ten clones hold 2.4% of a sample with under 300,000 clones, roughly nine tenths of them seen once. In terms of age and location, participants ranged from roughly 18 to 90 years and lived in fewer than 30 US areas. Symptom resolution, clearance, or two negative PCRs marked the recovered donors of Cohort 3. Trimming stripped 6 bases from V and 10 bases from J, with 18 bases between. The CDR3 length is 13 residues. CDR1 is SEHNR, CDR2 FQNEAQ, per germline (reference sequence).

This receptor was identified in a woman between 18 and 30 years old who had recovered from COVID-19. The chain recombines TRBV7-9 with TRBJ1-1, with D possibly matching TRBD1 (5 bases). The sample was PBMCs or T cells enriched from blood (not recorded which). CDR3 nucleotide sequence: TGTGCCAGCAGTCCGACAGAGGAGCTTTTAGCTTTCTTT. It is translated as CASSPTEELLAFF.